This TCR beta chain is drawn from a study of T cells after yellow fever vaccination. This clonotype was observed a few times. CDR3 length: 14 residues. The J segment lost 0 bases and the V segment lost 3 bases, leaving 4 bases of the junction unmatched. The germline V gene has CDR1 DFQATT and CDR2 SNEGSKA (reference sequence). TCRdb fed the 5' RACE reads into MiXCR, producing one record per CDR3 protein. Among 200,000 to 300,000 distinct CDR3 sequences listed, 6.5% to 7.5% were seen once. V usage is TRBV20-1 and J usage is TRBJ2-7; TRBD2 matches at 8 bases. The specimen comprised CD4+ T cells sorted from PBMCs, sampled on the day of the yellow fever booster vaccination. This TCR derives from a man between 25 and 39 years old who received the YFV17D yellow fever vaccine. The CDR3 DNA follows: TGCAGTGCTAGGGTAGCGGGGATCTCCTACGAGCAGTACTTC. Protein sequence: CSARVAGISYEQYF.